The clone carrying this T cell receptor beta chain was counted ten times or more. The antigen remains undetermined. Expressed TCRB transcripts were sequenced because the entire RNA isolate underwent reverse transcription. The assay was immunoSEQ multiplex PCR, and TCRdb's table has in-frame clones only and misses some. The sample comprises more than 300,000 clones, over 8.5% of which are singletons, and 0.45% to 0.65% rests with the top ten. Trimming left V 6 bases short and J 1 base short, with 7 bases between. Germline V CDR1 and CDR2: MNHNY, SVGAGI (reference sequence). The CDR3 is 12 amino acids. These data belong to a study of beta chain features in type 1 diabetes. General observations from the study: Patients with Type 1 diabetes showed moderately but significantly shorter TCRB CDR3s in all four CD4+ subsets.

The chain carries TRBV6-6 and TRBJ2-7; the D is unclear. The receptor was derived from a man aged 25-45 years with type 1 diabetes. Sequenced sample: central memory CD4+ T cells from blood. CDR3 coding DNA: TGTGCCAGCAGCAGGCTGTCCTACGAGCAGTACTTC. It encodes CASSRLSYEQYF.